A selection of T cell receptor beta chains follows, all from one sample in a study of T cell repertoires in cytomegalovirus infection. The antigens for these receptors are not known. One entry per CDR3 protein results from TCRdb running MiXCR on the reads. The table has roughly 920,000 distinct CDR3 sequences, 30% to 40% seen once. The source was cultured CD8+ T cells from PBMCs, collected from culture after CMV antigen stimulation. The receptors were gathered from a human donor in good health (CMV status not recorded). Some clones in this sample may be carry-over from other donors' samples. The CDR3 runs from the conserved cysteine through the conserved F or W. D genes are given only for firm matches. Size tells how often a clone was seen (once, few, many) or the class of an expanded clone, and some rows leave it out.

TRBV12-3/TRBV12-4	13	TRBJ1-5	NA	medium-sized	TGTGCCAGCAGCTTAGGAGGGCGTCAGCCCCAGCATTTT	CASSLGGRQPQHF
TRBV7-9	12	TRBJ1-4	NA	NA	TGTGCCAGCAGCCTAATGGATGAAAAACTGTTTTTT	CASSLMDEKLFF
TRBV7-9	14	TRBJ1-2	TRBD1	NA	TGTGCCAGCAGCCGTGGACAGGGGGGGAATGGCTACACCTTC	CASSRGQGGNGYTF
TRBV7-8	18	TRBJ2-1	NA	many	TGTGCCAGCAGCTTATTCTATAGTAGACAGCGGTCAGACAATGAGCAGTTCTTC	CASSLFYSRQRSDNEQFF
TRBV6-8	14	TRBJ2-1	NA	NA	TGTGCCAGCAGTTATGGGGGGACCAACAATGAGCAGTTCTTC	CASSYGGTNNEQFF
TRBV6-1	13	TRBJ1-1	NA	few	TGTGCCAGCAGGGATTGGTCGAACACTGAAGCTTTCTTT	CASRDWSNTEAFF
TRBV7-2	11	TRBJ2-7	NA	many	TGTGCCAGCAGCGATGATTACGAGCAGTACTTC	CASSDDYEQYF
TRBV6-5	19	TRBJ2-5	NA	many	TGTGCCAGCAGTTACTCGAAAGGCGAGGGCCTCCGCTACCAAGAGACCCAGTACTTC	CASSYSKGEGLRYQETQYF
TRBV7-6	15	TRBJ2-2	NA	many	TGTGCCAGCAGCCCATTAAGCGGGCCCACCGGGGAGCTGTTTTTT	CASSPLSGPTGELFF
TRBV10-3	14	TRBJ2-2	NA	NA	TGTGCCATCGGACCTCGACCGAACACCGGGGAGCTGTTTTTT	CAIGPRPNTGELFF
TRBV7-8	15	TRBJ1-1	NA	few	TGTGCCAGCAGCTTAAACTTAGGGAGGGACACTGAAGCTTTCTTT	CASSLNLGRDTEAFF
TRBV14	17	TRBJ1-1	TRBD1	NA	TGTGCCAGCAGCCAAGATCCGAACAGGGGGTGGAACACTGAAGCTTTCTTT	CASSQDPNRGWNTEAFF
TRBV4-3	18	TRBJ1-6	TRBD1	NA	TGCGCCAGCAGCCAAGCTCAACCGGGACAGATCTATAATTCACCCCTCCACTTT	CASSQAQPGQIYNSPLHF
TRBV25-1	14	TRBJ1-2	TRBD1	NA	TGTGCCAGCCTTTTGACAGGGGCCCCCATTGGCTACACCTTC	CASLLTGAPIGYTF
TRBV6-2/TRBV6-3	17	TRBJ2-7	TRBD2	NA	TGTGCCAGCAGCACCACTAGCGGGGGAACACTATACTACGAGCAGTACTTC	CASSTTSGGTLYYEQYF
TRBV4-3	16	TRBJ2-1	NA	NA	TGCGCCAGCAGCCAAGATCGGCGGGCCAGCTACAATGAGCAGTTCTTC	CASSQDRRASYNEQFF
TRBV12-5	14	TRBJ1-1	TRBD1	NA	TGTGCTAGTGGCAGGGACAGGGGGCTTACTGAAGCTTTCTTT	CASGRDRGLTEAFF
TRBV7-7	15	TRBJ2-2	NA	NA	TGTGCTAGCAGCTTACACGGCCCGAACACCGGGGAGCTGTTTTTT	CASSLHGPNTGELFF
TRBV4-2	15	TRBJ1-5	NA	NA	TGTGCCAGCAGCGTTAGGACTGCTAGCAATCAGCCCCAGCATTTT	CASSVRTASNQPQHF
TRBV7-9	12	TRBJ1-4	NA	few	TGCGCCGAAGGAGACAGTCGTGAAAAACTGTTTTTT	CAEGDSREKLFF
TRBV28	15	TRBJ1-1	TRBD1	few	TGTGCCAGCAGTCCCGACAGGGGGAGGTCCACTGAAGCTTTCTTT	CASSPDRGRSTEAFF
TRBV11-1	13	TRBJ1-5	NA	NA	TGTGCCAGCAGCTTAGGGCGGCGCGGCCCCCAGCATTTT	CASSLGRRGPQHF
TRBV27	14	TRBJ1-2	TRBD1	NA	TGTGCCAGCAGTTTAGGGGGACAGAGTAATGGCTACACCTTC	CASSLGGQSNGYTF
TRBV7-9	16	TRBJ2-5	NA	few	TGTGCCAGCAGCTTAGTACCAGGTGGGGTCGAAGAGACCCAGTACTTC	CASSLVPGGVEETQYF
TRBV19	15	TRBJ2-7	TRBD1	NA	TGTGCCAGTACCCCGGGACAGGGGATCTCCTACGAGCAGTACTTC	CASTPGQGISYEQYF
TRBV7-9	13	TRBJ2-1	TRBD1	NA	TGTGCCAGCAGCCTCCGACAGGGCCATGAGCAGTTCTTC	CASSLRQGHEQFF
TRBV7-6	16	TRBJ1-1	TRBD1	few	TGTGCCAGCAGCTTACCGGGACAGGGTCGGAACACTGAAGCTTTCTTT	CASSLPGQGRNTEAFF
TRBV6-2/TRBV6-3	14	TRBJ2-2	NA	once	TGTGCCAGCAGTTACTCCCACAGGGCCGGGGAGCTGTTTTTT	CASSYSHRAGELFF
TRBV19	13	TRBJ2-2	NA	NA	TGTGCCAGTAACGCAGGGGACACCGGGGAGCTGTTTTTT	CASNAGDTGELFF
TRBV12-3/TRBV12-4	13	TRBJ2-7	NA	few	TGTGCCAGCAGTTTTGGGCTTTCCTACGAGCAGTACTTC	CASSFGLSYEQYF
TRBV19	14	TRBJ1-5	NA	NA	TGTGCCAGTAGCCAGACTTCTAGCAATCAGCCCCAGCATTTT	CASSQTSSNQPQHF
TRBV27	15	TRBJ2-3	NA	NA	TGTGCCAGCAGAAAGGACTCCTGGGGGACAGATACGCAGTATTTT	CASRKDSWGTDTQYF
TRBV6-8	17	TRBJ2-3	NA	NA	TGTGCCAGCAGTTACTCGATTACGGGACTTAGCACAGATACGCAGTATTTT	CASSYSITGLSTDTQYF
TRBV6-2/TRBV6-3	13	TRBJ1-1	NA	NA	TGTGCCAGCACCATACAGTCTGGGGGCGAAGCTTTCTTT	CASTIQSGGEAFF
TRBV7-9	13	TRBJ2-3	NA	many	TGTGCCCTCGAGGGGCACAGCACAGATACGCAGTATTTT	CALEGHSTDTQYF
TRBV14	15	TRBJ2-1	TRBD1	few	TGTGCCAGCAGCCAACGACAGGGGGCCCACAATGAGCAGTTCTTC	CASSQRQGAHNEQFF
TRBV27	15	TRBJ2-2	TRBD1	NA	TGTGCCAGCAGTTTACAGGGGGCGCGAACCGGGAAGCTGTTTTTT	CASSLQGARTGKLFF
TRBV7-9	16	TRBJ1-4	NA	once	TGTGCCAGCAGCCCATACCGGGGAGGTAGAGGGGAAAAACTGTTTTTT	CASSPYRGGRGEKLFF
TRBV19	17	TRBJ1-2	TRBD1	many	TGTGCCAGTACCCCAGGACAGGGGGAAACGAGTAACTATGGCTACACCTTC	CASTPGQGETSNYGYTF
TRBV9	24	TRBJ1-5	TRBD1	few	TGTGCCAGCAGCGTAGCTACAGCCACTCCAGATAAGGGAGACAGGGGACCTGCGAATCAGCCCCAGCATTTT	CASSVATATPDKGDRGPANQPQHF
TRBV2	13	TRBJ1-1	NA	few	TGTGCCAGCAGTGAGATGGGGAGCACTGAAGCTTTCTTT	CASSEMGSTEAFF
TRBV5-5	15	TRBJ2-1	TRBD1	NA	TGTGCCAGCAGCGATCGGGACAGGGCGGGCAATGAGCAGTTCTTC	CASSDRDRAGNEQFF
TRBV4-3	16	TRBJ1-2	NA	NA	TGCGCCAGCAGCCAAGATCGGACCTCCGCTAACTATGGCTACACCTTC	CASSQDRTSANYGYTF
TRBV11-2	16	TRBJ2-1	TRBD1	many	TGTGCCAGCAGCTTAAGAGCCAGGGACAGGTACAATGAGCAGTTCTTC	CASSLRARDRYNEQFF
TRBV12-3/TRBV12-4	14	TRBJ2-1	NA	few	TGTGCCAGCAGTTTAGCGAACAGGGACTCTGAGCAGTTCTTC	CASSLANRDSEQFF
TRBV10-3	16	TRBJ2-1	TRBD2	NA	TGTGCCATCAGTACCCCCGTTAGCGGGGATTACAATGAGCAGTTCTTC	CAISTPVSGDYNEQFF
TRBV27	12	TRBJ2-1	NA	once	TGTGCCAGCAGTGCCACCCGGCATGAGCAGTTCTTC	CASSATRHEQFF
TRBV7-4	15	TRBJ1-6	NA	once	TGTGCCAGCAGCCTAACGCAGGCATATAATTCACCCCTCCACTTT	CASSLTQAYNSPLHF
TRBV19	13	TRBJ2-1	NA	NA	TGTGCCAGTAACGGCGGGGCTCTCAATGAGCAGTTCTTC	CASNGGALNEQFF
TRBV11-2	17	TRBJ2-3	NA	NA	TGTGCCAGCAGCCCTTGGGGAGCCGAGAGGGTCGGAGATACGCAGTATTTT	CASSPWGAERVGDTQYF
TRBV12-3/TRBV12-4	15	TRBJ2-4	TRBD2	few	TGTGCCAGCAGTTTGTTAGCGGGGGTGAGGGACATTCAGTACTTC	CASSLLAGVRDIQYF
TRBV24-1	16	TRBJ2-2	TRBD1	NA	TGTGCCACCAGTGAAACCGGGACAGGCTACACCGGGGAGCTGTTTTTT	CATSETGTGYTGELFF
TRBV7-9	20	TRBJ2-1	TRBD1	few	TGTGCAAGCCAGCAGCCCCCCGGGACAGGCACGGCCTTAGGCTACAATGAGCAGTTCTTC	CASQQPPGTGTALGYNEQFF
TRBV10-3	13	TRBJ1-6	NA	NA	TGTGCCATGCAGGGATTCTATAATTCACCCCTCCACTTT	CAMQGFYNSPLHF
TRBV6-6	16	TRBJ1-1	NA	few	TGTGCCAGCAGTTATCCTTCCCTTGGTCAGACAACTGAAGCTTTCTTT	CASSYPSLGQTTEAFF